The 25 T cell receptor beta chains reported below all come from one sample, sequenced in a study of CD8 T cells in Susac syndrome (dated by TCRdb to the late 2010s). The protocol used for the library was the immunoSEQ multiplex PCR assay. RNA was extracted using the RNeasy kit, and roughly 0.45 to 1 ug of the RNA was reverse transcribed with random hexamers. The public sequencing data were trimmed at Q25 with fastp and processed into clonotypes with MiXCR by TCRdb, which kept only in-frame beta chains. All rows with the same CDR3 protein become a single entry with the most common DNA and genes. For this sample there are about 200,000 distinct CDR3 sequences; 92% appear just once. Jointly, the top ten make up less than 0.15% of the sample. Sequences were obtained from CD8+ T cells from PBMCs. Receptors were obtained from a human donor with multiple sclerosis.

The V gene is TRBV19, the J gene TRBJ2-1, with 8 bases aligning to TRBD2. The germline V gene encodes CDR1 LNHDA and CDR2 SQIVND (reference sequence). The J segment lost 2 bases and the V segment lost 7 bases, leaving 10 bases of the junction unmatched. The CDR3 totals 16 residues. CDR3 nucleotides: TGTGCCAGTACCCAGGGTAGCGGGGCCCCCTACAATGAGCAGTTCTTC. Translation gives CASTQGSGAPYNEQFF.

V gene TRBV5-1 combines with J gene TRBJ1-3; D may be TRBD1 (6 bases). Between the trimmed V and J ends, which lost 2 bases and 0 bases, there was a span of 9 bases. Germline CDR1 SGHRS, CDR2 YFSETQ. The CDR3 sequence is 15 residues long. CDR3 in DNA: TGCGCCAGCAGCTTACAGGGTAGCTCTGGAAACACCATATATTTT. This encodes CASSLQGSSGNTIYF.

V gene TRBV10-3 combines with J gene TRBJ1-1, with 8 bases fitting TRBD1. Germline assignment: CDR1 ENHRY and CDR2 SYGVKD. V gave up 4 bases and J gave up 4 bases; unmatched junction bases: 5. The CDR3 has 14 amino acids. The CDR3 here is CAISVTGVLTEAFF. As DNA, the CDR3 is TGTGCCATCAGTGTGACAGGGGTTCTCACTGAAGCTTTCTTT.

The rearrangement links TRBV9 to TRBJ2-7, with a possible D match to TRBD2 (6 bases). Between the trimmed V and J ends, which lost 0 bases and 5 bases, there was a span of 12 bases. The CDR3 loop spans 14 amino acids. Looked up from germline, CDR1 is SGDLS and CDR2 is YYNGEE. Here the CDR3 reads CASSVEAGGDEQYF. The CDR3 bases are TGTGCCAGCAGCGTAGAAGCCGGAGGGGACGAGCAGTACTTC. Variable domain in full (rest from reference TRBV9 and TRBJ2-7): DSGVTQTPKHLITATGQRVTLRCSPRSGDLSVYWYQQSLDQGLQFLIQYYNGEERAKGNILERFSAQQFPDLHSELNLSSLELGDSALYFCASSVEAGGDEQYFGPGTRLTVT.

The V and J genes are TRBV6-2 or TRBV6-3 and TRBJ2-7, with D uncertain. The germline gives CDR1 MNHEY, CDR2 SVGEGT. V lost 0 bases, J lost 5 bases, and 5 bases lay in between. The length of the CDR3 is 12 residues. This CDR3 is CASSYSRDEQYF. In DNA, the CDR3 is TGTGCCAGCAGTTACTCCCGTGACGAGCAGTACTTC.

This chain connects TRBV7-9 to TRBJ1-1, with unresolved D. The germline gives CDR1 SEHNR, CDR2 FQNEAQ (reference sequence). The CDR3 loop spans 14 amino acids. Trimming removed 2 bases from V and 1 base from J, with 8 bases in between. CDR3 DNA sequence: TGTGCCAGCAGCTTATGGTCGGGGAACACTGAAGCTTTCTTT. It encodes CASSLWSGNTEAFF.

The chain is built from TRBV29-1 and TRBJ2-3; 8 positions match TRBD2. Trimming took 4 bases from V and 2 from J; bases not matched to a gene: 8. The CDR3 has 15 amino acids. From germline, CDR1 is SQVTM and CDR2 ANQGSEA. The CDR3 DNA sequence: TGCAGCGTTGGAACCTTAGCGGGGCCCACAGATACGCAGTATTTT. This codes for CSVGTLAGPTDTQYF.

DNA of the CDR3: TGTGCCAGCAGCTGGGGACAGGGGAACACTGAAGCTTTCTTT. It codes for CASSWGQGNTEAFF. The chain carries TRBV5-6 and TRBJ1-1; 9 nucleotides line up with TRBD1. Losses at the gene ends were 3 bases for V and 1 base for J; bases not matched to a gene: 1. The CDR3 loop spans 14 amino acids. Per germline, CDR1 SGHDT and CDR2 YYEEEE.

The CDR3 DNA reads TGCAGCGTTGAAGTGGAACGGAACTATGGCTACACCTTC. Translating gives CSVEVERNYGYTF. The chain recombines TRBV29-1 with TRBJ1-2, with unresolved D. Trimming removed 1 base from V and 2 bases from J, with 8 bases in between. The germline gives CDR1 SQVTM, CDR2 ANQGSEA. The CDR3 is made up of 13 amino acids.

This clonotype appeared once. The rearrangement uses TRBV7-9 and TRBJ1-4; no firm D call. Germline CDR1 and CDR2: SEHNR and FQNEAQ (reference sequence). CDR3 length: 12 residues. The germline V and J ends were trimmed by 2 bases and 5 bases, with 3 bases remaining between them. Written as DNA, the CDR3 is TGTGCCAGCAGCTTACAGAATGAAAAACTGTTTTTT. Translated, it gives CASSLQNEKLFF.

This rearrangement joins TRBV5-6 to TRBJ1-6; D not resolved. In germline, CDR1 is SGHDT, CDR2 YYEEEE. CDR3 length: 12 residues. Deletions cut 5 bases from V and 14 bases from J, with 14 bases between. CDR3 in DNA: TGTGCCAGCAGTTCCGGACCTGGCACCCTCCACTTT. Protein sequence: CASSSGPGTLHF.

This sequence joins TRBV15 and TRBJ2-3, with no clear D. CDR3 length equals 13 residues. V lost 6 bases, J lost 2 bases, and 9 bases lay in between. Looked up from germline, CDR1 is LNHNV and CDR2 is YYDKDF (reference sequence). The CDR3 sequence: CATRSWDTDTQYF. The CDR3 bases are TGTGCCACCAGGTCCTGGGACACAGATACGCAGTATTTT.

V is TRBV3-1 and J is TRBJ2-1; weak D call: TRBD2 (6 bases). The CDR3 is 12 amino acids. The V gene's germline CDR1 is LGHDT and CDR2 YNNKEL (reference sequence). V lost 0 bases and J lost 12, with 9 bases in between. The CDR3 region is CASSQELAAQFF. For the CDR3, the DNA is TGTGCCAGCAGCCAAGAACTAGCCGCGCAGTTCTTC.

This rearrangement joins TRBV12-3 or TRBV12-4 to TRBJ2-1; 13 nucleotides match TRBD2. The ends lost 6 bases at V and 8 bases at J; junction bases unmatched: 10. The CDR3 has 16 residues. The CDR3 is CASSLTGTSGNDEQFF. CDR3 sequence (DNA): TGTGCCAGCAGCCTTACCGGGACTAGCGGGAACGATGAGCAGTTCTTC.

The V and J genes are TRBV30 and TRBJ2-7, with D uncertain. The CDR3 has 17 amino acids. The V gene's germline CDR1 is GTSNPN and CDR2 SVGIG (reference sequence). Trimming left V 3 bases short and J 7 bases short, with 28 bases between. This CDR3 reads CAWSKGMARPGQEEQYF. CDR3 sequence (DNA): TGTGCCTGGAGCAAGGGAATGGCCAGGCCGGGCCAGGAGGAGCAGTACTTC.

The chain is built from TRBV5-8 and TRBJ1-6; D is unclear. Trimming left V 4 bases short and J 0 bases short, with 14 bases between. The germline V gene has CDR1 SGHTS and CDR2 YDEGEE. The CDR3 length is 17 residues. In DNA, the CDR3 is TGTGCCAGCAGCGTCGGACCGCTCCTCTCCTATAATTCACCCCTCCACTTT. Protein product: CASSVGPLLSYNSPLHF.

This clonotype was recorded a few times. The chain recombines TRBV27 with TRBJ2-5; the D is unclear. The CDR3 loop spans 13 amino acids. Germline lookup yields CDR1 MNHEY and CDR2 SMNVEV (reference sequence). V was shortened by 3 bases and J by 3 bases, with 8 bases between the two germline ends. The CDR3 DNA reads as TGTGCCAGCAGTTTGGTAGAGGAAGAGACCCAGTACTTC. Translating it yields CASSLVEEETQYF.

V gene TRBV7-9 combines with J gene TRBJ2-3; the D call may be TRBD1 or TRBD2 (5 bases each). The V end was cut by 5 bases, the J end by 2 bases, with 11 bases between. The CDR3 loop spans 14 amino acids. CDR1 and CDR2 from the germline V gene are SEHNR and FQNEAQ (reference sequence). The CDR3, as DNA: TGTGCCAGCAGCCCCGGGACCACCACAGATACGCAGTATTTT. Protein: CASSPGTTTDTQYF.

V and J are TRBV15 and TRBJ2-3, with TRBD2 matching over 9 bases. Germline V gene lookup returns CDR1 LNHNV and CDR2 YYDKDF (reference sequence). With V trimmed by 8 bases and J by 4 bases, 13 bases remained unmatched. This CDR3 is built from 16 residues. The DNA of the CDR3 is TGTGCCACCCAAGGTAGGGGGCGGGAGGGGCCAGATACGCAGTATTTT. This translates into CATQGRGREGPDTQYF. Full variable domain (missing parts from reference TRBV15 and TRBJ2-3): DAMVIQNPRYQVTQFGKPVTLSCSQTLNHNVMYWYQQKSSQAPKLLFHYYDKDFNNEADTPDNFQSRRPNTSFCFLDIRSPGLGDTAMYLCATQGRGREGPDTQYFGPGTRLTVL.

This chain joins TRBV19 and TRBJ1-1; D not certain. CDR1 and CDR2 from the germline V gene are LNHDA and SQIVND (reference sequence). V gave up 3 bases and J gave up 1 base, with 6 bases separating them. This CDR3 contains 13 residues. The CDR3 reads CASSMGSNTEAFF. The DNA for the CDR3 is TGTGCCAGTAGTATGGGGTCGAACACTGAAGCTTTCTTT.

This sequence joins TRBV4-1 and TRBJ2-1; possible D gene TRBD2, 5 bases. Trimming took 1 base from V and 3 from J, leaving 22 bases between them. Germline V gene sequence: CDR1 MGHRA, CDR2 YSYEKL. This CDR3 is 19 amino acids long. The CDR3 DNA is TGCGCCAGCAGCCAAGGTCGGTTTTCTGGACTGATTCACTACAATGAGCAGTTCTTC. It translates to CASSQGRFSGLIHYNEQFF.

The chain employs TRBV25-1 and TRBJ1-2; D may be TRBD1 (5 bases). The CDR3 extends over 13 amino acids. V gave up 8 bases and J gave up 4 bases, with 14 bases separating them. The V gene's germline CDR1 is MGHDK and CDR2 SYGVNS. CDR3 DNA sequence: TGTGCCAGCGAGGACAACCTTGCCTATGGCTACACCTTC. Its protein product is CASEDNLAYGYTF.

The chain links TRBV5-4 to TRBJ2-7, with 9 positions matching TRBD1. CDR3 length: 15 amino acids. Losses at the gene ends were 2 bases for V and 1 base for J; bases not matched to a gene: 4. CDR1 and CDR2 from the germline V gene are SGHNT and YYREEE (reference sequence). The CDR3 protein is CASSFIGQGSYEQYF. The CDR3 DNA reads TGTGCCAGCAGCTTTATCGGACAGGGGTCCTACGAGCAGTACTTC. Supplemented by reference TRBV5-4 and TRBJ2-7, the full variable domain reads ETGVTQSPTHLIKTRGQQVTLRCSSQSGHNTVSWYQQALGQGPQFIFQYYREEENGRGNFPPRFSGLQFPNYSSELNVNALELDDSALYLCASSFIGQGSYEQYFGPGTRLTVT.

The chain carries TRBV9 and TRBJ2-5; 9 positions agree with TRBD2. Per germline, CDR1 SGDLS and CDR2 YYNGEE. With V trimmed by 0 bases and J by 2 bases, 5 bases remained unmatched. The CDR3 is made up of 16 amino acids. In DNA form, the CDR3 reads TGTGCCAGCAGCGTAGAGGGCGGGGGGGTGCAAGAGACCCAGTACTTC. As protein: CASSVEGGGVQETQYF.

The genes are TRBV4-1 and TRBJ2-7; no reliable D call. The CDR3 loop spans 15 amino acids. Germline V gives CDR1 MGHRA, CDR2 YSYEKL. V lost 0 bases to trimming and J lost 2 bases, with 11 bases between them. The CDR3 bases are TGCGCCAGCAGCCAAGATGATGCAGGCACCTACGAGCAGTACTTC. Amino acid sequence: CASSQDDAGTYEQYF.